This paragraph covers one T cell receptor beta chain sequence. The record originates from a study of OX40 agonist ivuxolimab in advanced cancers. Turning to the study itself: The patients received agonistic anti-OX40 (CD134) antibody ivuxolimab.

Germline V CDR1 and CDR2: SGDLS, YYNGEE. The CDR3 contains 12 residues. Losses at the gene ends were 3 bases for V and 6 bases for J; bases not matched to a gene: 3. The investigators sampled blood at baseline, at cycle 4 day 1, and at cycle 7 day 1. Here immunoSEQ multiplex PCR was the method, and the copy in TCRdb shows in-frame clones only, minus some. The table has approximately 25,000 clones, 75% to 90% seen once. The rearrangement joins TRBV9 to TRBJ2-7, with TRBD1 matching over 7 bases. The receptor was isolated from an adult with an advanced solid tumor such as melanoma, head and neck, liver or kidney cancer. Sequences were derived from CD4+ or CD8+ T cells sorted from blood, sampled in a trial of the OX40 agonist ivuxolimab. CDR3 nucleotide sequence: TGTGCCAGCAGCGGCAGGGGGATCGAGCAGTACTTC. Protein product: CASSGRGIEQYF.